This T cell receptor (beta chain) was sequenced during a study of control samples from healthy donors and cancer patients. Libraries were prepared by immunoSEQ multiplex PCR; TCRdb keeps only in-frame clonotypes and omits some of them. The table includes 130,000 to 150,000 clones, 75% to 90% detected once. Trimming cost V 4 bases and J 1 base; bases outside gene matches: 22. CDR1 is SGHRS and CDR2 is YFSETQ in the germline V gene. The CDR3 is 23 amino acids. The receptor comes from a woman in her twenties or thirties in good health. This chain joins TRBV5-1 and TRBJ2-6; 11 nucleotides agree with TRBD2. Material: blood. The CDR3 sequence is CASSEVAERLAGRMWSGANVLTF. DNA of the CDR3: TGCGCCAGCAGCGAGGTGGCAGAAAGACTAGCGGGGAGAATGTGGTCTGGGGCCAACGTCCTGACTTTC.